This T cell receptor beta chain was sequenced in a study of blood T cells in healthy people across ages (dated by TCRdb to the mid-2010s). A note on the overall study: In model experiments, template switching captured about one uniquely barcoded TCR beta cDNA molecule for every two T cells. Using the same blood draw, the study looked at two additional independent replicas of 1 million unique cDNA reads for two donors, one aged 18 to 30 and the other aged 80 or older. To avoid experimental bias, donors of different ages were randomly spread across the sequencing lanes. Using deep sequencing normalized with unique cDNA molecular identifiers, the study measured how TCR beta repertoire diversity changes with age. The donors were split into four age groups: young (average around 15 years), middle-aged (39), aged (62) and long-lived (roughly 80).

The germline V gene (reference sequence) specifies LNHNV as CDR1 and YYDKDF as CDR2. The CDR3 covers 16 residues, taking in both the cysteine and the phenylalanine. The DNA shown is the 48-base CDR3, in frame from base 1. Regarding this clonotype: Its recognized antigen is unknown. At one end the junction does not follow the germline gene, possibly because of a read error.

The donors were a few dozen Caucasian individuals from Russia, aged 6 to 90 years, who were systemically healthy. Each donor gave 8 to 10 milliliters of peripheral blood, drawn into EDTA-treated Vacutainer tubes. Ficoll-Paque density-gradient centrifugation was used to isolate PBMCs, with at least 6 million obtained per sample. Total RNA, at least 6 micrograms per sample, was extracted from PBMCs with Trizol reagent. For every donor, flow cytometry on a PBMC aliquot measured the percentage of naive CD45RAhigh/CD27high T cells. General study outcomes and caveats: Compared with the aged group, the long-lived group had more naive CD4+ T cells, fewer expanded clones and increased TCR diversity, a pattern suggesting age selection. Observed TCR beta diversity correlated strongly with the percentage of naive T cells measured by flow cytometry. Conclusive comparison of naive and antigen-experienced compartments was prevented by the profiling of bulk unsorted PBMCs. As age increased, observed TCR beta diversity per million T cells dropped in a roughly linear way, and a significant reduction was already evident by age around 41. Donor CMV infection status was unknown, potentially confounding age-related changes in expanded clonotypes. Estimates of total diversity based on one million sequenced T cells were considered lower bounds and underestimates.

Libraries were built with 5' RACE. TCRdb records Illumina HiSeq 2500 as the sequencer. A second PCR of about 6 to 11 cycles was run with a J-beta primer mix and a sample-barcoded 5' primer. Each TCR beta cDNA molecule received a unique molecular identifier from a template-switch 5' adaptor carrying 12 random nucleotides. Each sample yielded at least 2.5 million CDR3-containing paired-end reads. First-strand cDNA was synthesized from all RNA with the Mint cDNA synthesis kit, primed by a TRBC-specific oligonucleotide. Following uracil-DNA glycosylase treatment, all cDNA underwent a first 18-cycle PCR with the universal primers M1SS and BC2_uni_R. Under the source paper's analysis protocol: For normalization, 1 million high-quality reads were randomly selected from each sample, with every read carrying a distinct molecular identifier. Instead of being binned into consensus sequences, reads with shared molecular identifiers were discarded. MiTCR, run with a Q25 quality threshold and the strictest error-elimination algorithm, handled CDR3 identification, clonotype clustering and error correction. Lower-bound total TCR beta diversity was estimated with a nonparametric unseen species model using Euler transformation. The public reads were quality trimmed at Q25 with fastp and then assembled into clones with MiXCR by TCRdb, keeping productive beta chains. All rows with the same CDR3 protein become a single entry with the most common DNA and genes. The authors' filters were not applied to this entry. The sample has about 580,000 distinct CDR3 sequences on record, 40% to 55% of them singletons. Approximately 25% of the sample rests with the top ten.

The sequencing input was blood. The chain is assembled from TRBV15 and TRBJ2-1, with 12 bases matching TRBD2. The receptor comes from a man of 80 years or more in good health. The nucleotides read TGTGCCGCCAGCAGAGAGACTAGCGGGAGTAGGTATGAGCAGTTCTTC. Translated, this is CAASRETSGSRYEQFF. The CDR3 plus the reference TRBV15 and TRBJ2-1 genes for the other parts give the full variable domain: DAMVIQNPRYQVTQFGKPVTLSCSQTLNHNVMYWYQQKSSQAPKLLFHYYDKDFNNEADTPDNFQSRRPNTSFCFLDIRSPGLGDTAMYLCAASRETSGSRYEQFFGPGTRLTVL.